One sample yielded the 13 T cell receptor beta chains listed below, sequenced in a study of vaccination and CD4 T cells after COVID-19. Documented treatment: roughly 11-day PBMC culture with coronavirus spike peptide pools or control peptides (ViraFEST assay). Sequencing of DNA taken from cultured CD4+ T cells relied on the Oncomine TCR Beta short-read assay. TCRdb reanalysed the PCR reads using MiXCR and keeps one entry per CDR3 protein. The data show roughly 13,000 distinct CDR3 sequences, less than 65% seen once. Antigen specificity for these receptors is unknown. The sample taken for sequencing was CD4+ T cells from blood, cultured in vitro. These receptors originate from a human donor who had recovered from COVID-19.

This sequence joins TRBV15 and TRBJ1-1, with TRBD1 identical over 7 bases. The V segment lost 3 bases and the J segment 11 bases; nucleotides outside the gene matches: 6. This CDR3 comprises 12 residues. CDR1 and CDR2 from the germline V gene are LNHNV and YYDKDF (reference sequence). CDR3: CATSSQTGLAFF. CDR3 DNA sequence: TGTGCCACCAGCAGTCAGACAGGGTTGGCTTTCTTT.

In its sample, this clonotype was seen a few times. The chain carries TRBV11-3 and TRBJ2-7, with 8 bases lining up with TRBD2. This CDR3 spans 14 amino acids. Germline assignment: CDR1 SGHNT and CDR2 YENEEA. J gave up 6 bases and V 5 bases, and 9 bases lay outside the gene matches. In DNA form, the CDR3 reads TGTGCCAGCAGCCAACACGGAGCGGGAGCCGAGCAGTACTTC. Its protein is CASSQHGAGAEQYF. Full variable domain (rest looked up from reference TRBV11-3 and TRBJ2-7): EAGVVQSPRYKIIEKKQPVAFWCNPISGHNTLYWYLQNLGQGPELLIRYENEEAVDDSQLPKDRFSAERLKGVDSTLKIQPAELGDSAVYLCASSQHGAGAEQYFGPGTRLTVT.

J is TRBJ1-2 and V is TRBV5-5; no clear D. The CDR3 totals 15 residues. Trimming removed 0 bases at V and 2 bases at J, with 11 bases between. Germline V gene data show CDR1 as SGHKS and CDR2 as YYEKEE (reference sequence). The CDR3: CASSLAGTGNYGYTF. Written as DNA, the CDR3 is TGTGCCAGCAGCTTGGCCGGAACGGGGAACTATGGCTACACCTTC.

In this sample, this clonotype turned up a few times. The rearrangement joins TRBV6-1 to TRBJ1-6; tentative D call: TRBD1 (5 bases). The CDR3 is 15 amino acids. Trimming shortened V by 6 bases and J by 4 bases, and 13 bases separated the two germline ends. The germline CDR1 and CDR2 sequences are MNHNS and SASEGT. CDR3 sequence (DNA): TGTGCCAGCAGCCCCCGGGACCTTTATAATTCACCCCTCCACTTT. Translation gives CASSPRDLYNSPLHF.

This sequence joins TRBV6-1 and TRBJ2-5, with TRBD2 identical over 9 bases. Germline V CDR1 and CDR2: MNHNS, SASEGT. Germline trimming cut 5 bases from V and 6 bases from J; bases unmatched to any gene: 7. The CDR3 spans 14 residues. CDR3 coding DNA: TGTGCCAGCAGTCCGGTGCTAGCGGGAAAGACCCAGTACTTC. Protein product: CASSPVLAGKTQYF.

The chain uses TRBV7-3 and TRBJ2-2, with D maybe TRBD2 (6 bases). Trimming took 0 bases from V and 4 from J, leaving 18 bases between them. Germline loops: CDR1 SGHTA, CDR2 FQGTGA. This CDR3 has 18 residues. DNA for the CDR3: TGTGCCAGCAGCTTAACCAGGCCAGGACTCGGGGGCACCGGGGAGCTGTTTTTT. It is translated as CASSLTRPGLGGTGELFF.

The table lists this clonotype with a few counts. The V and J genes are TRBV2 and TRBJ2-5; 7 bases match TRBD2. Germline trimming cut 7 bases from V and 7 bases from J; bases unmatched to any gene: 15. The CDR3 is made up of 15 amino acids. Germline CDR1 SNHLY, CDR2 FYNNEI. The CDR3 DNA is TGTGCCAGCAATTCCCAGGGCTCGGGGGGAGGGACCCAGTACTTC. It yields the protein CASNSQGSGGGTQYF.

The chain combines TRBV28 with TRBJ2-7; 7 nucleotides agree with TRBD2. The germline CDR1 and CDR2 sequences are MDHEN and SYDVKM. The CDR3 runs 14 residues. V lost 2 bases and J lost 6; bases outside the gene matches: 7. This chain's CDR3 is CASSLVAGVREQYF. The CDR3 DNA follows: TGTGCCAGCAGTTTAGTTGCGGGAGTTCGCGAGCAGTACTTC.

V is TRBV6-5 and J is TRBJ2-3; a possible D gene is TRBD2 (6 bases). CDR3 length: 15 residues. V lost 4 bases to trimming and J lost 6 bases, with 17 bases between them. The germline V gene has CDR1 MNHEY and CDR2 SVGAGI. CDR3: CASSFRRGNRDTQYF. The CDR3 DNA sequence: TGTGCCAGCAGTTTCCGGAGGGGTAACCGGGATACGCAGTATTTT.

The DNA for the CDR3 is TGTGCCAGCAGCTTCTTAATTACAGGGAATCAGCCCCAGCATTTT. This sequence encodes CASSFLITGNQPQHF. This rearrangement joins TRBV7-2 to TRBJ1-5; the D gene is possibly TRBD1 (6 bases). Between the trimmed V and J ends, which lost 3 bases and 4 bases, there was a span of 13 bases. The CDR3 covers 15 residues. CDR1 and CDR2 from the germline V gene are SGHTA and FQGNSA.

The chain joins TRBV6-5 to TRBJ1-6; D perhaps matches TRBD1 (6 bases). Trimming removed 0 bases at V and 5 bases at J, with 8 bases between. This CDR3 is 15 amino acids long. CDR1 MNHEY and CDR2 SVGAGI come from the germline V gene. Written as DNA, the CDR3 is TGTGCCAGCAGTTACTCGGGGGCCCATAATTCACCCCTCCACTTT. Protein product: CASSYSGAHNSPLHF.

The CDR3 DNA is TGTGCCAGCAGCTTATATGGGGTCGTCGGATACGAGCAGTACTTC. Protein sequence: CASSLYGVVGYEQYF. V is TRBV7-3 and J is TRBJ2-7; D not certain. This CDR3 region has 15 residues. Trimming cost V 2 bases and J 4 bases, with 15 bases left between them. The germline gives CDR1 SGHTA, CDR2 FQGTGA.

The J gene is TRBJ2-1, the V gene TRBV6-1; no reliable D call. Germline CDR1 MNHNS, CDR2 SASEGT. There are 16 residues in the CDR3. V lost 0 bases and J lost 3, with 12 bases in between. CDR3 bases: TGTGCCAGCAGTGAAGCTTTAGATCCCCTCTACAATGAGCAGTTCTTC. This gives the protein CASSEALDPLYNEQFF.